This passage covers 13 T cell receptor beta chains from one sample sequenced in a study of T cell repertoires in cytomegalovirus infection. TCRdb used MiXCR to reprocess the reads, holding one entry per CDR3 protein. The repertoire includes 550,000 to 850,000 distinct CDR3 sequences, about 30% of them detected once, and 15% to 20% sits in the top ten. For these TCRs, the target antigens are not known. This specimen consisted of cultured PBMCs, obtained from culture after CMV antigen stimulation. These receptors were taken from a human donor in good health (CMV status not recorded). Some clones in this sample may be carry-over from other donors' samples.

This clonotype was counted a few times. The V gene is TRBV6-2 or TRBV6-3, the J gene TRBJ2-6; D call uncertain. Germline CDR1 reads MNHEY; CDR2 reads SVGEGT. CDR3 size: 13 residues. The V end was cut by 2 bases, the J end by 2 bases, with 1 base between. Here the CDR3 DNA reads TGTGCCAGCAGTTACGCTGGGGCCAACGTCCTGACTTTC. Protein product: CASSYAGANVLTF.

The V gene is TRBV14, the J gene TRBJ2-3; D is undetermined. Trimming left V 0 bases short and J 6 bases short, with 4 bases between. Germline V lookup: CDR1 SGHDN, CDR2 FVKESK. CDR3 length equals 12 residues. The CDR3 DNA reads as TGTGCCAGCAGCCAAGATTGGGATACGCAGTATTTT. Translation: CASSQDWDTQYF.

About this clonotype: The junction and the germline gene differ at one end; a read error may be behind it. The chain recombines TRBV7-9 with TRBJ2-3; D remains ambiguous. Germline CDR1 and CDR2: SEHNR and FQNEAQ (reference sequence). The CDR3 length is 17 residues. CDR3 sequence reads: CASSLGTSAEYTDTQYF. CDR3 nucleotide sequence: TGTGCCAGCAGCTTAGGAACGTCGGCGGAATACACAGATACGCAGTATTTC.

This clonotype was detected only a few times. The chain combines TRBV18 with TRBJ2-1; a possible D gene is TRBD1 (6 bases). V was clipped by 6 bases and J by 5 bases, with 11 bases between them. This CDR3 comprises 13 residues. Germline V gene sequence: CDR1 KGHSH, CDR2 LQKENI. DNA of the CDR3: TGTGCCAGCTCCACCGGGACAAACAATGAGCAGTTCTTC. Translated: CASSTGTNNEQFF.

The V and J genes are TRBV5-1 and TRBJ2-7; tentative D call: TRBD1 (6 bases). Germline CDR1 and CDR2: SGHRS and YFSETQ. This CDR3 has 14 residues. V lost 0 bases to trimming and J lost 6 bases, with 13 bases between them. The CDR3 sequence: CASSLGDIMREQYF. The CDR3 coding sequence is TGCGCCAGCAGCTTGGGGGACATTATGCGCGAGCAGTACTTC.

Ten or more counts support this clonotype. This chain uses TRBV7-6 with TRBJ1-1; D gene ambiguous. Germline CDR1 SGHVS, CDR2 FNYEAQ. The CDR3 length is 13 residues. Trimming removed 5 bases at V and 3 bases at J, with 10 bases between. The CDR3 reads CASSRTDYTEAFF. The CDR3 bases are TGTGCCAGCAGCCGTACAGATTACACTGAAGCTTTCTTT.

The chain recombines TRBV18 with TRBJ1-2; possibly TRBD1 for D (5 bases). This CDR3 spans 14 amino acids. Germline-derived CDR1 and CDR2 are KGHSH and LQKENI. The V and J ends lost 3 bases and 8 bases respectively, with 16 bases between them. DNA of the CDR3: TGTGCCAGCTCACCGAGACCTCGGGGCGAGGGCTACACCTTC. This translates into CASSPRPRGEGYTF.

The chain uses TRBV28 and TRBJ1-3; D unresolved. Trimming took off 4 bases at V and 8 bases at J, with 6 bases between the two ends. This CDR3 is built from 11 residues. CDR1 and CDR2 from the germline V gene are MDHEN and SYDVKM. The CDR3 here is CASSSRDTIYF. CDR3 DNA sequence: TGTGCCAGCAGTTCCCGGGACACCATATATTTT.

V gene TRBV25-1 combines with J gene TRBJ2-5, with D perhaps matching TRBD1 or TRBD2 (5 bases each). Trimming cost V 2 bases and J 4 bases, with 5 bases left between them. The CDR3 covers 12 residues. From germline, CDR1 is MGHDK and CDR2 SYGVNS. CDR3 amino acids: CASSEGGETQYF. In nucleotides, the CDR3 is TGTGCCAGCAGTGAAGGGGGAGAGACCCAGTACTTC.

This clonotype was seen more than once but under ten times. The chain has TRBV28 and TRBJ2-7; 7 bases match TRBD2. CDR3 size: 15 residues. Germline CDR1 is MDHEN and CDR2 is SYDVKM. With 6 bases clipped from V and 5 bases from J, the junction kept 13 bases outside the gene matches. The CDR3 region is CASREQSGVIHEQYF. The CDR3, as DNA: TGTGCCAGCAGAGAACAGAGCGGGGTAATCCACGAGCAGTACTTC.

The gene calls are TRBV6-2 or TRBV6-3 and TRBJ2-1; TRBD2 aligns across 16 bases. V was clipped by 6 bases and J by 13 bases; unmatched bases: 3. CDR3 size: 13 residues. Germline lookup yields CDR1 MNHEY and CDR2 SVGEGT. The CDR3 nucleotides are TGTGCCAGCAGGGGGACTAGCGGGAGGGCCCAGTTCTTC. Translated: CASRGTSGRAQFF.

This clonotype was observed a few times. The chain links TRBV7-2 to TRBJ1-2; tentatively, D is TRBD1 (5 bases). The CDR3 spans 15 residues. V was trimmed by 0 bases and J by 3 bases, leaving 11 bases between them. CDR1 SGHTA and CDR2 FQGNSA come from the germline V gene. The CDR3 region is CASSLAGTQDYGYTF. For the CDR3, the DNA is TGTGCCAGCAGCTTAGCCGGGACCCAAGACTATGGCTACACCTTC.

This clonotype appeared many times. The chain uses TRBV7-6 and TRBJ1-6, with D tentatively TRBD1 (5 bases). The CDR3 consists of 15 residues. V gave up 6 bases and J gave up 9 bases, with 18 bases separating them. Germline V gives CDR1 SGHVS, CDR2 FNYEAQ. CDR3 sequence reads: CASSNSGQGFSPLHF. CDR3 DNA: TGTGCCAGCAGTAATTCGGGGCAGGGATTTTCACCCCTCCACTTT.